In this sample, the clone carrying this TCR beta chain turned up a few times. This entry is derived from a study of blood T cell repertoires in COVID-19. Whole-study context: From the United States, Italy and Spain came samples of acute and convalescent COVID-19.

J gave up 5 bases and V 3 bases, and 5 bases lay outside the gene matches. Germline values: CDR1 KGHSH, CDR2 LQKENI. The CDR3 covers 14 residues. Authors' methods: Reference gene primer amplification gave nucleated cell count estimates. Libraries were prepared by immunoSEQ multiplex PCR; TCRdb keeps only in-frame clonotypes and omits some of them. V, J and clone size derive from that table, while D and trimming were established from the DNA sequence. The data show 100,000 to 150,000 clones, with about 80% seen just once and about an eighth held by the top ten. The rearrangement links TRBV18 to TRBJ1-1, with TRBD1 matching 8 bases. The clonotype comes from a man aged 55 to 70 with acute or convalescent COVID-19. The sequenced sample consisted of peripheral blood. CDR3 residues: CASSPDRVGTEAFF. CDR3 in DNA: TGTGCCAGCTCACCGGACAGGGTTGGGACTGAAGCTTTCTTT.